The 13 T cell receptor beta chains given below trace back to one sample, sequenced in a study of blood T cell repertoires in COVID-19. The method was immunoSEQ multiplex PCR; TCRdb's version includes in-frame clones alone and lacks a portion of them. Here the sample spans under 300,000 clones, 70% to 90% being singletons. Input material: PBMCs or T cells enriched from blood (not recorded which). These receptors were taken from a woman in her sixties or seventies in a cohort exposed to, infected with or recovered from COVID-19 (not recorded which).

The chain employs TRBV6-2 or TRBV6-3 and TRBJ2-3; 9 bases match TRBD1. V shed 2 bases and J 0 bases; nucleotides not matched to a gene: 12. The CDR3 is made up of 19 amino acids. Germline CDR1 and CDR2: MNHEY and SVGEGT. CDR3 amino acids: CASSYGGQGKTYSTDTQYF. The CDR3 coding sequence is TGTGCCAGCAGTTACGGGGGACAGGGAAAAACCTATAGCACAGATACGCAGTATTTT.

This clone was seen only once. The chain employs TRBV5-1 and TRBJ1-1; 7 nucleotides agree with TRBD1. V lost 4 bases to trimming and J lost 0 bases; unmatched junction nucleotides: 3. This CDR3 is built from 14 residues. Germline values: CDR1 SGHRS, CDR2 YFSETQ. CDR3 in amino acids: CASSRGTVNTEAFF. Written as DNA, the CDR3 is TGCGCCAGCAGCCGCGGGACAGTGAACACTGAAGCTTTCTTT.

In DNA, the CDR3 is TGTGCCAGCAGTCCAGCGGGACAATCTAACTATGGCTACACCTTC. Translating gives CASSPAGQSNYGYTF. The rearrangement joins TRBV27 to TRBJ1-2; TRBD1 is a possible D gene (6 bases). The ends were cut back, 5 bases at V and 0 bases at J, with 13 bases in the middle. The V gene's germline CDR1 is MNHEY and CDR2 SMNVEV (reference sequence). CDR3 length equals 15 residues.

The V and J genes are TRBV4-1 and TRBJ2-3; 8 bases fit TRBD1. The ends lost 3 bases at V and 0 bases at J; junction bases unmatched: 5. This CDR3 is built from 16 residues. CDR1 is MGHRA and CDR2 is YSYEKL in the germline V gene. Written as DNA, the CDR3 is TGCGCCAGCAGCCAGGCCCAGGGGGCAAGCACAGATACGCAGTATTTT. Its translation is CASSQAQGASTDTQYF.

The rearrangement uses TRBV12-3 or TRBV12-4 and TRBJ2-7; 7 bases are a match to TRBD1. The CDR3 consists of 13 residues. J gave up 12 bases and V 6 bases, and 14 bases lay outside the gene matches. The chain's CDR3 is CASRGTESQRPYF. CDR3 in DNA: TGTGCCAGCAGGGGGACAGAATCACAACGCCCGTACTTC.

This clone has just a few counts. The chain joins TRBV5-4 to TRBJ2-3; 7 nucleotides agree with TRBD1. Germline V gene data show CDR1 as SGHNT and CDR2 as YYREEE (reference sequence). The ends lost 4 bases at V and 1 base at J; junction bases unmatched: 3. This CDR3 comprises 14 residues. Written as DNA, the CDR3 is TGTGCCAGCAGCCCTGGGACAGGCACAGATACGCAGTATTTT. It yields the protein CASSPGTGTDTQYF.

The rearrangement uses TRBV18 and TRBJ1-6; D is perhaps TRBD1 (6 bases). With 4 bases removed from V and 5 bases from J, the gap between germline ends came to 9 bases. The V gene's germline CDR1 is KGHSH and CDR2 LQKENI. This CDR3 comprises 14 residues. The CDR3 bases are TGTGCCAGCTCACGGGACAAACATAATTCACCCCTCCACTTT. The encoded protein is CASSRDKHNSPLHF.

CDR3 coding DNA: TGTGCCTGGAGTGTAGGGACAGGGCTCCACACTGAAGCTTTCTTT. Protein: CAWSVGTGLHTEAFF. The chain uses TRBV30 and TRBJ1-1, with 9 positions matching TRBD1. The CDR3 consists of 15 residues. CDR1 is GTSNPN and CDR2 is SVGIG in the germline V gene (reference sequence). V shed 0 bases and J 3 bases; nucleotides not matched to a gene: 5.

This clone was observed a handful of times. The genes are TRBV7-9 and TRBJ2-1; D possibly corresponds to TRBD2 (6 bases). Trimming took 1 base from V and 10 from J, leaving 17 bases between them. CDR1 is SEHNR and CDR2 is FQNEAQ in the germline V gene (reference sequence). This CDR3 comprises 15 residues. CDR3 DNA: TGTGCCAGCAGCTTAGTCGAGGTTGGCGGAGGGGAGCAGTTCTTC. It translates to CASSLVEVGGGEQFF.

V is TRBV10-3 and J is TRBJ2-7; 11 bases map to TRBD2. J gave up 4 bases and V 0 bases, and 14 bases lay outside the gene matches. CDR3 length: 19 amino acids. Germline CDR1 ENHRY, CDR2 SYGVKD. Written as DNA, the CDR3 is TGTGCCATCAGTGAGTCAGGAGTAGCGGGAGGGCCGGGACTATACGAGCAGTACTTC. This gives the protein CAISESGVAGGPGLYEQYF.

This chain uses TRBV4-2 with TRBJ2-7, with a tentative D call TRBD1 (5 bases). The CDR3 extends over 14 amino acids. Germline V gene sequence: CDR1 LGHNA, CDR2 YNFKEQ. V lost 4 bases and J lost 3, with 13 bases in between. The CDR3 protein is CASSLATDSYEQYF. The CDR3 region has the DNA TGTGCCAGCAGCCTTGCGACCGACAGCTACGAGCAGTACTTC.

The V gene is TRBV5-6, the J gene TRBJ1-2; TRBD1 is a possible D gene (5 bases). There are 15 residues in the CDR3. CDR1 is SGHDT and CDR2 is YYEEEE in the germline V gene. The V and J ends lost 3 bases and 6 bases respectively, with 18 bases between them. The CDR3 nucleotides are TGTGCCAGCAGCTGGGGCCAGGGCAGTAAAGATGGCTACACCTTC. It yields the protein CASSWGQGSKDGYTF. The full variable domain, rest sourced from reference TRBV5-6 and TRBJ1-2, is DAGVTQSPTHLIKTRGQQVTLRCSPKSGHDTVSWYQQALGQGPQFIFQYYEEEERQRGNFPDRFSGHQFPNYSSELNVNALLLGDSALYLCASSWGQGSKDGYTFGSGTRLTVV.

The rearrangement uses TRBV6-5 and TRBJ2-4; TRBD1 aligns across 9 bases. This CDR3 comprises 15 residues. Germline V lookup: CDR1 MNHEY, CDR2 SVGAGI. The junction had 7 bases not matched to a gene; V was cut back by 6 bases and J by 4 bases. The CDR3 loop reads CASRPLTGGKNIQYF. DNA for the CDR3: TGTGCCAGCAGACCTCTGACAGGGGGGAAAAACATTCAGTACTTC.